Presented here are 15 T cell receptor beta chains from one specimen sequenced in a study of a mutant IDH1 vaccine in newly diagnosed glioma. Clones were read by immunoSEQ multiplex PCR, and TCRdb kept only the in-frame ones, dropping some. The table includes 20,000 to 30,000 clones, 80% to 95% detected once. Time point indicated: baseline, week 1 (first vaccination visit). The treatment was: pre-vaccination baseline after standard-of-care therapy. Source: PBMCs, taken from a glioma patient treated with radiotherapy, temozolomide or both. Source of these receptors: a man between 25 and 39 years old with glioma.

The chain uses TRBV5-5 and TRBJ2-7; D might be TRBD2 (5 bases). Trimming shortened V by 4 bases and J by 2 bases, and 13 bases separated the two germline ends. Germline V gene sequence: CDR1 SGHKS, CDR2 YYEKEE (reference sequence). The CDR3 length is 14 residues. For the CDR3, the DNA is TGTGCCAGCAGCCTGAGAGGGCTCGCCTACGAGCAGTACTTC. Encoded protein: CASSLRGLAYEQYF.

The chain carries TRBV19 and TRBJ1-2; no definite D call. This CDR3 comprises 14 residues. V was clipped by 6 bases and J by 4 bases, with 15 bases between them. Germline V gene data show CDR1 as LNHDA and CDR2 as SQIVND (reference sequence). DNA of the CDR3: TGTGCCAGTAGCCGAGACGTCCAGCTCTATGGCTACACCTTC. Translating it yields CASSRDVQLYGYTF.

The rearrangement links TRBV30 to TRBJ2-7; D remains unclear. With 0 bases removed from V and 7 bases from J, the gap between germline ends came to 13 bases. The CDR3 runs to 13 residues. Germline V lookup: CDR1 GTSNPN, CDR2 SVGIG (reference sequence). The CDR3 DNA follows: TGTGCCTGGAGTGTTTTTCGACACCAGGAGCAGTACTTC. Its protein product is CAWSVFRHQEQYF.

V and J are TRBV12-5 and TRBJ1-1, with 11 bases matching TRBD1. Looked up from germline, CDR1 is LGHNT and CDR2 is FRNRAP. V shed 5 bases, J shed 1 base, and the junction held 9 bases outside the gene matches. This CDR3 contains 17 residues. The CDR3 reads CASGDRRDRGANTEAFF. CDR3 nucleotides: TGTGCTAGTGGTGACCGCCGGGACAGGGGGGCGAACACTGAAGCTTTCTTT.

J is TRBJ2-7 and V is TRBV5-1, with D unclear. V lost 0 bases, J lost 6 bases, and 13 bases lay in between. The germline V gene encodes CDR1 SGHRS and CDR2 YFSETQ. The CDR3 has 14 residues. CDR3 sequence: CASSLGSYAGEQYF. CDR3 DNA: TGCGCCAGCAGCTTGGGGAGTTATGCCGGCGAGCAGTACTTC.

V is TRBV13 and J is TRBJ2-2; D is unclear. The CDR3 is made up of 16 amino acids. CDR1 is PRHDT and CDR2 is FYEKMQ in the germline V gene (reference sequence). Trimming took off 1 base at V and 4 bases at J, with 13 bases between the two ends. CDR3 bases: TGTGCCAGCAGCTTAGAACCCAGAGTATCCACCGGGGAGCTGTTTTTT. This codes for CASSLEPRVSTGELFF.

The chain employs TRBV18 and TRBJ2-7; a weak D match, TRBD1 (6 bases). This CDR3 comprises 14 residues. V lost 3 bases to trimming and J lost 4 bases, with 13 bases between them. CDR1 is KGHSH and CDR2 is LQKENI in the germline V gene. The CDR3 sequence: CASSPVTRGYEQYF. The CDR3 nucleotides read TGTGCCAGCTCACCGGTGACAAGGGGGTACGAGCAGTACTTC.

This chain connects TRBV5-1 to TRBJ1-1; TRBD1 matches at 7 bases. The CDR3 covers 15 residues. Per germline, CDR1 SGHRS and CDR2 YFSETQ. With 2 bases clipped from V and 1 base from J, the junction kept 5 bases outside the gene matches. The CDR3 nucleotides are TGCGCCAGCAGCTTTTTTCAGGGGGGGAACACTGAAGCTTTCTTT. Amino acid sequence: CASSFFQGGNTEAFF.

The chain uses TRBV4-2 and TRBJ2-7; 7 bases line up with TRBD1. The germline CDR1 and CDR2 sequences are LGHNA and YNFKEQ. The CDR3 covers 16 residues. With 0 bases clipped from V and 3 bases from J, the junction kept 8 bases outside the gene matches. The chain's CDR3 is CASSQDEWDSYYEQYF. The CDR3 nucleotides are TGTGCCAGCAGCCAAGATGAATGGGACAGCTACTACGAGCAGTACTTC.

The CDR3 DNA reads TGTGCCTGGAGTACCCGGGACTACAATGAGCAGTTCTTC. It yields the protein CAWSTRDYNEQFF. V usage is TRBV30 and J usage is TRBJ2-1; the D gene is possibly TRBD2 (5 bases). This CDR3 is built from 13 residues. Looked up from germline, CDR1 is GTSNPN and CDR2 is SVGIG (reference sequence). Deletions cut 2 bases from V and 3 bases from J, with 8 bases between.

J is TRBJ2-6 and V is TRBV5-4; D is perhaps TRBD1 (6 bases). The CDR3 spans 15 residues. Trimming left V 4 bases short and J 2 bases short, with 10 bases between. The germline CDR1 and CDR2 sequences are SGHNT and YYREEE (reference sequence). CDR3 DNA sequence: TGTGCCAGCAGCACTCCAGGGGCTGGGGCCAACGTCCTGACTTTC. Encoded protein: CASSTPGAGANVLTF.

The rearrangement uses TRBV19 and TRBJ2-7; perhaps TRBD1 as D (5 bases). This CDR3 has 14 residues. Germline V gene sequence: CDR1 LNHDA, CDR2 SQIVND (reference sequence). Between the trimmed V and J ends, which lost 2 bases and 5 bases, there was a span of 13 bases. DNA for the CDR3: TGTGCCAGTAGTATATGGCAGGGAAAGGACGAGCAGTACTTC. Protein: CASSIWQGKDEQYF.

The chain links TRBV5-6 to TRBJ1-1; the D gene is possibly TRBD1 (5 bases). V was cut by 4 bases and J by 11 bases, with 15 bases left in between. The V gene's germline CDR1 is SGHDT and CDR2 YYEEEE. This CDR3 comprises 12 residues. This chain's CDR3 is CASSAGLGRAFF. CDR3 nucleotides: TGTGCCAGCAGCGCCGGGTTGGGGCGGGCTTTCTTT.

The V gene is TRBV20-1, the J gene TRBJ2-7, with D hard to call. The CDR3 has 11 amino acids. Trimming took off 3 bases at V and 0 bases at J, with 3 bases between the two ends. Germline values: CDR1 DFQATT, CDR2 SNEGSKA (reference sequence). CDR3 region: CSARGSYEQYF. CDR3 coding DNA: TGCAGTGCTAGGGGCTCCTACGAGCAGTACTTC.

The genes are TRBV5-1 and TRBJ2-7; D perhaps matches TRBD2 (5 bases). CDR3 length: 17 amino acids. Trimming left V 0 bases short and J 3 bases short, with 19 bases between. In germline, CDR1 is SGHRS, CDR2 YFSETQ. CDR3 DNA: TGCGCCAGCAGCTTGGGCAGAAAGACCGGACTGAACTACGAGCAGTACTTC. Protein: CASSLGRKTGLNYEQYF. Combining the CDR3 with reference TRBV5-1 and TRBJ2-7 gives the whole variable domain KAGVTQTPRYLIKTRGQQVTLSCSPISGHRSVSWYQQTPGQGLQFLFEYFSETQRNKGNFPGRFSGRQFSNSRSEMNVSTLELGDSALYLCASSLGRKTGLNYEQYFGPGTRLTVT.